The subject of this entry is one T cell receptor (beta chain). Its antigen is currently unknown. One base away lies a much larger clone, so this may be a sequencing read error. Library construction for TCR beta used iRepertoire HTBI primers and Arm-PCR of CDR3 regions. TCRdb processed the multiplex PCR reads anew with MiXCR; each CDR3 protein has one entry. The sample consists of some 410,000 distinct CDR3 sequences, around 15% of them appearing once. Time point given: newly diagnosed GD, antithyroid drugs for less than 3 months. The TCR library used RNA extracted from PBMCs. EDTA tubes were used for drawing around 9 milliliters of peripheral blood. The sample comes from a study of regulatory T cells in long-lasting Graves disease. Broader study findings: The study found TRBV28, TRBJ1-2 and TRBJ2-5 favored in persistent disease.

The germline V gene has CDR1 PRHDT and CDR2 FYEKMQ (reference sequence). This CDR3 has 12 residues. The V end was cut by 5 bases, the J end by 7 bases, with 9 bases between. The sample also formed part of further work on T cells in Graves' hyperthyroidism and ophthalmopathy.

This TCR derives from a woman younger than 45 with Graves disease. The sequenced sample was peripheral blood mononuclear cells (PBMCs), obtained at new diagnosis, from a patient treated with antithyroid drugs. The V gene is TRBV13, the J gene TRBJ2-1; D unclear. CDR3 bases: TGTGCCAGCAGCCCCATGTTTAATGAGCAGTTCTTC. Translated: CASSPMFNEQFF.